A selection of T cell receptor beta chains follows, all from one sample in a study of beta chain features in type 1 diabetes. Clones were sequenced by immunoSEQ multiplex PCR, and TCRdb holds only the in-frame ones, with some missing. The sample has around 430,000 clones; over 25% are singletons. Material for sequencing was naive CD4+ T cells from blood. These receptors were collected from a man aged 18 to 35 in good health. The CDR3 runs from the conserved cysteine through the conserved F or W. A D gene is named only where the DNA matches it firmly.

cdr3_length d_call v_call cdr3_aa
16 NA TRBV11-2 CASSLVGPSSYNEQFF
16 NA TRBV30 CAWSDPLGGGNEKLFF
12 NA TRBV30 CAWSGGSQPQHF
15 NA TRBV19 CASRITRDGANVLTF
13 NA TRBV12-5 CASGLGSRPEAFF
15 NA TRBV7-2 CASSLDGTSTDTQYF
15 TRBD2 TRBV30 CAWSIGLAGDDTQYF
13 NA TRBV7-2 CASSLRDNYGYTF
12 NA TRBV29-1 CSVEAGLIGYTF
13 NA TRBV9 CASSVGAQNEQFF
13 NA TRBV18 CASSLNGNQPQHF
13 NA TRBV15 CATERAGYNEQFF
14 TRBD1 TRBV6-5 CASSKDRVGETQYF
12 NA TRBV5-6 CASSLRNQPQHF
17 NA TRBV29-1 CSVEGRRVVGDTGELFF
14 NA TRBV4-2 CASSQTGIQETQYF
15 TRBD2 TRBV30 CAWSRLADTTDTQYF
13 NA TRBV30 CAWRAQGYNEQFF
12 NA TRBV29-1 CSVDPAGETQYF
11 NA TRBV10-3 CAIRSVNEQFF
15 NA TRBV5-6 CASSLGGRYDNEQFF
11 NA TRBV7-9 CASSLAVEQYF
14 NA TRBV7-2 CASSSQGRGNEQFF
14 TRBD1 TRBV7-2 CASSRTGDNSPLHF
16 NA TRBV4-2 CASSQDTASLIDTQYF
15 NA TRBV30 CAWSASGTLQETQYF
15 TRBD2 TRBV7-9 CASSSGLAGGYEQYF
15 NA TRBV30 CAWSVPGALNTEAFF
15 TRBD2 TRBV5-1 CASSTTSGSTDTQYF
19 TRBD2 TRBV4-3 CASSQDAGGRSGDTDTQYF
17 TRBD2 TRBV29-1 CSVRAGAGGQTYNEQFF
15 NA TRBV30 CAWSPGGLGLWEQYF
14 NA TRBV6-6 CASMPGGLYNEQFF
11 NA TRBV9 CASSASDTQYF
12 NA TRBV30 CAWSVKGQTQYF
12 NA TRBV9 CASSVGEGPGYF
16 TRBD2 TRBV27 CASSFRHSGRDHEQYF
15 NA TRBV29-1 CSVVAGGMSTDTQYF
16 TRBD2 TRBV5-4 CASSLPGLAKGDTQYF
15 NA TRBV7-6 CASSGRGRAGTEAFF
13 NA TRBV28 CASSPAANYGYTF
13 TRBD2 TRBV10-2 CASHSGIRETQYF
14 TRBD2 TRBV28 CASSLGGRAYEQYF
15 NA TRBV5-1 CASRASVGPQETQYF
15 TRBD2 TRBV9 CASSWTSGGNNEQFF
11 NA TRBV6-5 CASGYSYEQYF
13 NA TRBV9 CASSVAPGYEQFF
10 NA TRBV20-1 CSVSNYEQYF